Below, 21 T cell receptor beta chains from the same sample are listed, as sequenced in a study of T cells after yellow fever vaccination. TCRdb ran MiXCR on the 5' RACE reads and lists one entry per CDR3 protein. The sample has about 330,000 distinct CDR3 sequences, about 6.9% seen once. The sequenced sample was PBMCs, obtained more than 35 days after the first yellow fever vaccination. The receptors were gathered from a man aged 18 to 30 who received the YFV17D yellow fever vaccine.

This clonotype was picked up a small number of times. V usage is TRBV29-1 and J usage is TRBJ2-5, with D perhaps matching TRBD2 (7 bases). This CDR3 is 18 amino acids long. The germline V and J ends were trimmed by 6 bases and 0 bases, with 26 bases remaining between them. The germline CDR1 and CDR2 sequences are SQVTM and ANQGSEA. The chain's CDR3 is CSVGRGGASSTYQETQYF. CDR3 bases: TGCAGCGTAGGAAGGGGGGGGGCTTCCTCGACGTACCAAGAGACCCAGTACTTC.

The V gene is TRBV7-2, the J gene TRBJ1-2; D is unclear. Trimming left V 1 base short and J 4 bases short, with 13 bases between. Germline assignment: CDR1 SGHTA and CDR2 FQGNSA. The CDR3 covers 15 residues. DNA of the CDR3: TGTGCCAGCAGCTTAGGTAACAGAGTATTCTATGGCTACACCTTC. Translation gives CASSLGNRVFYGYTF.

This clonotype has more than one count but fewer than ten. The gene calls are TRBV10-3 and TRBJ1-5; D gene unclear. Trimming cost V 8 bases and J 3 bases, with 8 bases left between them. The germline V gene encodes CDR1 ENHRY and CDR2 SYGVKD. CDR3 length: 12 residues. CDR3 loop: CAIGTSNQPQHF. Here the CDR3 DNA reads TGTGCCATCGGTACTTCCAATCAGCCCCAGCATTTT.

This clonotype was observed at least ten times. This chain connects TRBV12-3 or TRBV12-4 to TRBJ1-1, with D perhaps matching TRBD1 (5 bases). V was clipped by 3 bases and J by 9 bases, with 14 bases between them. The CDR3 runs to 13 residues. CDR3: CASSLGTGLKAFF. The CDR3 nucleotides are TGTGCCAGCAGTTTGGGGACCGGACTGAAAGCTTTCTTT.

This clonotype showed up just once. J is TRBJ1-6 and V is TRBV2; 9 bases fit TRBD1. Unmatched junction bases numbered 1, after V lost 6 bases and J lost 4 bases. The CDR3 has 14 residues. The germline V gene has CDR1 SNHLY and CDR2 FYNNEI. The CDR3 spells CASRGTGYNSPLHF. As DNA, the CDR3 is TGTGCCAGCAGGGGGACAGGGTATAATTCACCCCTCCACTTT.

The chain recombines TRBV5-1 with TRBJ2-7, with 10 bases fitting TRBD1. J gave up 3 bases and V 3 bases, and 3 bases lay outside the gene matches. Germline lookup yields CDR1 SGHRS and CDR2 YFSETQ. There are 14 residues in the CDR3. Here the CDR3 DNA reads TGCGCCAGCAGCTATCGGGACAGGGGCTACGAGCAGTACTTC. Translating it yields CASSYRDRGYEQYF.

CDR3 DNA sequence: TGTGCCAGCAGCCAAGTCGGAAAGGACAGTGAAGCTTTCTTT. Residues: CASSQVGKDSEAFF. The V call is TRBV4-2, the J call TRBJ1-1, with D possibly TRBD1 on 6 matching bases. The germline V and J ends were trimmed by 1 base and 7 bases, with 13 bases remaining between them. From germline, CDR1 is LGHNA and CDR2 YNFKEQ. This CDR3 comprises 14 residues.

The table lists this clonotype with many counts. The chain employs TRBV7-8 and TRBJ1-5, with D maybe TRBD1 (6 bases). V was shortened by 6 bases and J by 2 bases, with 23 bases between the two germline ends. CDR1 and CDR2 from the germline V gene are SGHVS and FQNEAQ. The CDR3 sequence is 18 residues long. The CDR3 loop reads CASSRLQGSPSGNQPQHF. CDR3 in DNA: TGTGCCAGCAGTCGACTACAGGGTTCCCCCTCGGGCAATCAGCCCCAGCATTTT.

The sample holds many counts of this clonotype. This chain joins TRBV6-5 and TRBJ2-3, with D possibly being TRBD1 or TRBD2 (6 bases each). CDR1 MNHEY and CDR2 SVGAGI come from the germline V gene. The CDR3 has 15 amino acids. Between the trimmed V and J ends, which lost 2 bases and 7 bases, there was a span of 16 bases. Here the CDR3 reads CASSYGGPTGNTQYF. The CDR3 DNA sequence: TGTGCCAGCAGTTACGGGGGGCCGACAGGCAATACGCAGTATTTT.

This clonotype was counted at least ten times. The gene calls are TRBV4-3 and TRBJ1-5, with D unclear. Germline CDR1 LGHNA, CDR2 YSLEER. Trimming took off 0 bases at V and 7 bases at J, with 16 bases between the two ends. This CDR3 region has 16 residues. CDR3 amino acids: CASSQDLPGYGQPQHF. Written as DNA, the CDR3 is TGCGCCAGCAGCCAAGATCTTCCAGGCTATGGCCAGCCCCAGCATTTT.

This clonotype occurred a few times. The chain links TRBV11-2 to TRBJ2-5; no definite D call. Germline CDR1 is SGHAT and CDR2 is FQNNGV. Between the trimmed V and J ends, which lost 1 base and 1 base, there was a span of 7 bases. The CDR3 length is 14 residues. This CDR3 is CASSLGNTQETQYF. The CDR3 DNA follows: TGTGCCAGCAGCTTAGGGAACACCCAAGAGACCCAGTACTTC.

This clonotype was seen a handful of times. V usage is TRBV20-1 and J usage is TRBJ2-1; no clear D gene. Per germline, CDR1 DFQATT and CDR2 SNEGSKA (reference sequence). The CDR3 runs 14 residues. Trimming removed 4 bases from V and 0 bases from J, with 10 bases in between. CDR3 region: CSAISPSSYNEQFF. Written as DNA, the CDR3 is TGCAGTGCTATCAGCCCGAGCTCCTACAATGAGCAGTTCTTC.

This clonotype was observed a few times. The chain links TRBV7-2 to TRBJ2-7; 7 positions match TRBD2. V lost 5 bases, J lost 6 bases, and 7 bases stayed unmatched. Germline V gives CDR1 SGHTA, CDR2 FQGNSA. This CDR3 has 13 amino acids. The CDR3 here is CASSRGREGEQYV. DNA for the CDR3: TGTGCCAGCAGCCGGGGTAGGGAGGGCGAGCAGTACGTC.

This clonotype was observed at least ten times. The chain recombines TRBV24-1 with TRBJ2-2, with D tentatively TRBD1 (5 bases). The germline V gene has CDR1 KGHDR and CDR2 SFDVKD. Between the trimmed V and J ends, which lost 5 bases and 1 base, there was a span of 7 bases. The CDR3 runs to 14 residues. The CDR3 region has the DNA TGTGCCACCAGTGGGACATTGAACACCGGGGAGCTGTTTTTT. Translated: CATSGTLNTGELFF.

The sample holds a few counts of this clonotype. CDR3 loop: CATSASGQNNEQFF. The CDR3 DNA follows: TGTGCCACCAGTGCCTCCGGACAGAACAATGAGCAGTTCTTC. The rearrangement links TRBV24-1 to TRBJ2-1; perhaps TRBD1 as D (6 bases). From germline, CDR1 is KGHDR and CDR2 SFDVKD. Trimming left V 5 bases short and J 5 bases short, with 12 bases between. The CDR3 is 14 amino acids.

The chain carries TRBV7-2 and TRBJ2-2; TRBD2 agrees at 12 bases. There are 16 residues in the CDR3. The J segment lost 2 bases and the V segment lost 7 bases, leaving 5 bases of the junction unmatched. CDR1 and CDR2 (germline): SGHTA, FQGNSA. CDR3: CASTQTSGGNTGELFF. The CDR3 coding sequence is TGTGCCAGCACCCAGACTAGCGGGGGAAACACCGGGGAGCTGTTTTTT. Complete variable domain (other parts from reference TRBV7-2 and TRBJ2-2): GAGVSQSPSNKVTEKGKDVELRCDPISGHTALYWYRQSLGQGLEFLIYFQGNSAPDKSGLPSDRFSAERTGGSVSTLTIQRTQQEDSAVYLCASTQTSGGNTGELFFGEGSRLTVL.

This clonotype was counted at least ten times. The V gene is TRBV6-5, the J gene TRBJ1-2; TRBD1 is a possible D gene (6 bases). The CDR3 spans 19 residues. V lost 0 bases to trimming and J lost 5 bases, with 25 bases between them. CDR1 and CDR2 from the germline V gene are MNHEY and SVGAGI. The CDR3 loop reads CASSYSSSGSGGASYGYTF. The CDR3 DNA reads TGTGCCAGCAGTTACTCGTCCTCCGGGAGCGGGGGCGCGAGTTATGGCTACACCTTC.

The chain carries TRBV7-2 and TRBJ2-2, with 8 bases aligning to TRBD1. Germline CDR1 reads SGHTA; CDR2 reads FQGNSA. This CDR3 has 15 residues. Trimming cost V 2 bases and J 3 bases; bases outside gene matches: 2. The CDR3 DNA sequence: TGTGCCAGCAGCTTACAGGGGGCGCACACCGGGGAGCTGTTTTTT. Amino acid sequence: CASSLQGAHTGELFF.

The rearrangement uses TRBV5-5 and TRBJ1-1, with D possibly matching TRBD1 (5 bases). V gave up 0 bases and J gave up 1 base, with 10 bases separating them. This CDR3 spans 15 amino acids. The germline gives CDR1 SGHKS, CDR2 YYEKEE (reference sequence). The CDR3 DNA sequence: TGTGCCAGCAGCTTGGTTTTAACAGGGAACACTGAAGCTTTCTTT. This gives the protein CASSLVLTGNTEAFF.

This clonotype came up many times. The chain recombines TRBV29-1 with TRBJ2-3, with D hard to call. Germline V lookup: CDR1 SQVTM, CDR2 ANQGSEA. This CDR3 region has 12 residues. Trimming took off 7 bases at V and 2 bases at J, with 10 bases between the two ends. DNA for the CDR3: TGCAGCGCGGACCCCGCCACAGATACGCAGTATTTT. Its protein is CSADPATDTQYF.

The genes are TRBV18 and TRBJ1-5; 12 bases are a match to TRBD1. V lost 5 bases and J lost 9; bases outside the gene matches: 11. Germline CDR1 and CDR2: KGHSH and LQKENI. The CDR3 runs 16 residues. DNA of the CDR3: TGTGCCAGCTCAGAGTCAGGGGACAGGGGGCGAGGGCCCCAGCATTTT. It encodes CASSESGDRGRGPQHF.